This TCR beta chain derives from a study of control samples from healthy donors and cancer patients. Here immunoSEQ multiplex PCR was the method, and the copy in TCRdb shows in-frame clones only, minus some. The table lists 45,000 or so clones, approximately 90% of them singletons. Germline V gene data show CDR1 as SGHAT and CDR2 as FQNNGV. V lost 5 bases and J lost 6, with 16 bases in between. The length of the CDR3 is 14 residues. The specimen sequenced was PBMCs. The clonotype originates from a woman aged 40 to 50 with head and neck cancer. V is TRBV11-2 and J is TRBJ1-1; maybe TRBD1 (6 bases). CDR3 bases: TGTGCCAGCAGCCCCAGCGGGGGGCTGGCTGAAGCTTTCTTT. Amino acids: CASSPSGGLAEAFF.